This is a list of T cell receptor beta chains from one sample in a study of cytomegalovirus exposure and HLA in healthy donors. This table comes from immunoSEQ multiplex PCR, and its TCRdb copy is limited to in-frame clones, with some not included. Of approximately 150,000 clones in the sample, roughly 78% are singletons; the top ten hold 2.1%. The sample taken for sequencing was PBMCs. These receptors all stem from a man aged 35 to 55 in good health and CMV-seronegative. Both conserved end residues are trimmed from each CDR3.

V	J	CDR3
TRBV7-8	TRBJ2-7	ASSLELTYEQY
TRBV7-8	TRBJ2-7	ASSILDRDLDEQY
TRBV6-5	TRBJ2-7	ASSYSRGGLEQY
TRBV18	TRBJ2-3	ASSTSGKHTQY
TRBV30	TRBJ1-1	ARRQGHNTEAF
TRBV27	TRBJ1-5	ASSGDRSQPQH
TRBV19	TRBJ2-7	ASSITTTYEQY
TRBV4-1	TRBJ2-1	ASSQDSLGVVSVNNEQF
TRBV11-2	TRBJ2-7	ASSFVGTGVRDEQY
TRBV6-5	TRBJ1-2	ASRPSGGHDGYT
TRBV5-1	TRBJ2-7	ASSLAGAGGSSYEQY
TRBV13	TRBJ2-5	ASSLGRETQY
TRBV7-9	TRBJ1-1	ASSVQGITEAF
TRBV28	TRBJ2-3	ASTQGLLGTDTQY
TRBV9	TRBJ1-5	ASSVGQYSNQPQH
TRBV7-9	TRBJ1-1	ASSLVRTEAF
TRBV19	TRBJ2-5	ASSIAGQAAQETQY
TRBV19	TRBJ2-7	ASSTSQGKGEQY
TRBV27	TRBJ2-1	ASSLLAGEQF
TRBV27	TRBJ2-7	ASSLPSTRGLSYEQY
TRBV19	TRBJ1-4	ASRQGLKSNEKLF
TRBV5-1	TRBJ2-3	ASSLGLADSTDTQY
TRBV10-3	TRBJ2-3	AISGDLYTQY
TRBV6-5	TRBJ1-2	ASSYSTLYGYT
TRBV19	TRBJ2-7	ASRVTSGSSYEQY
TRBV29-1	TRBJ2-3	SGRSSTDTQY
TRBV19	TRBJ2-3	ASATSGRTDTQY